These T cell receptor beta chains were read from a single sample in a study of OX40 agonist ivuxolimab in advanced cancers. Measured with immunoSEQ multiplex PCR; TCRdb has only the in-frame clones, and not every one. This table has tens of thousands of clones, less than 95% appearing once. The material sequenced was CD4+ or CD8+ T cells sorted from blood, taken in a trial of the OX40 agonist ivuxolimab. These receptors came from an adult with an advanced solid tumor such as melanoma, head and neck, liver or kidney cancer. CDR3s include the opening cysteine and the closing phenylalanine or tryptophan. A D gene is named only where the DNA matches it firmly. Only some rows state a clone size, as once, few, many or a class for expanded clones.

>TRBJ1-6|TRBD1|TRBV30|NA
CAWQSQGGSPLHF
TGTGCCTGGCAGAGCCAGGGGGGTTCACCCCTCCACTTT
>TRBJ1-1|TRBD1|TRBV27|NA
CASSSMDRAMNTEAFF
TGTGCCAGCAGTTCCATGGACAGGGCTATGAACACTGAAGCTTTCTTT
>TRBJ2-4|NA|TRBV19|NA
CASSMVGWGLAKNIQYF
TGTGCCAGTAGTATGGTCGGGTGGGGACTAGCCAAAAACATTCAGTACTTC
>TRBJ1-3|NA|TRBV2|once
CASRRDSGNTIYF
TGTGCCAGCAGGAGGGATTCTGGAAACACCATATATTTT
>TRBJ1-2|NA|TRBV4-1|NA
CASSQGEGSGNYGYTF
TGTGCCAGCAGCCAAGGTGAGGGTTCGGGTAACTATGGCTACACCTTC
>TRBJ2-7|NA|TRBV30|NA
CAWSPYPWDNSYEQYF
TGTGCCTGGAGCCCCTACCCCTGGGACAACTCCTACGAGCAGTACTTC
>TRBJ2-3|TRBD2|TRBV5-1|once
CASSGGGVADTQYF
TGCGCCAGCAGCGGCGGGGGGGTGGCAGATACGCAGTATTTT
>TRBJ1-1|TRBD1|TRBV28|NA
CASSSRTGFSEAFF
TGTGCCAGCAGTTCCCGGACAGGGTTCTCTGAAGCTTTCTTT
>TRBJ2-3|TRBD1|TRBV18|NA
CASSSQGAGTDTQYF
TGTGCCAGCTCATCACAGGGGGCTGGCACAGATACGCAGTATTTT
>TRBJ1-5|NA|TRBV4-1|NA
CASSQVGRINQPQHF
TGCGCCAGCAGCCAAGTAGGCCGGATCAATCAGCCCCAGCATTTT
>TRBJ2-7|NA|TRBV6-6|NA
CASSYNTNYEQYF
TGTGCCAGCAGTTACAACACGAACTACGAGCAGTACTTC
>TRBJ1-4|TRBD1|TRBV28|NA
CASSSQGSNEKLFF
TGTGCCAGCAGTTCACAGGGGTCTAATGAAAAACTGTTTTTT
>TRBJ2-5|TRBD2|TRBV27|few
CASSVGLEGETQYF
TGTGCCAGCAGTGTTGGACTAGAGGGAGAGACCCAGTACTTC
>TRBJ2-3|NA|TRBV7-2|NA
CASSPDMVRNTDTQYF
TGTGCCAGCAGCCCCGACATGGTACGGAACACAGATACGCAGTATTTT
>TRBJ1-2|NA|TRBV19|NA
CASSIPGAWGYTF
TGTGCCAGTAGTATACCGGGGGCGTGGGGCTACACCTTC
>TRBJ2-3|NA|TRBV11-3|NA
CASSLKQGMDTQYF
TGTGCCAGCAGCTTGAAGCAGGGAATGGATACGCAGTATTTT
>TRBJ1-2|NA|TRBV27|NA
CASSLTHPGAGGYTF
TGTGCCAGCAGTTTAACCCACCCAGGGGCCGGGGGCTACACCTTC
>TRBJ2-1|NA|TRBV19|NA
CASSTPLLGGQFF
TGTGCCAGTAGTACACCCCTTTTGGGGGGGCAGTTCTTC
>TRBJ2-3|NA|TRBV7-6|NA
CASSLVGGITDTQYF
TGTGCCAGCAGCTTAGTGGGGGGTATCACAGATACGCAGTATTTT
>TRBJ2-5|NA|TRBV15|NA
CATSGGGSETQYF
TGTGCCACCAGCGGGGGCGGTTCGGAGACCCAGTACTTC
>TRBJ1-5|TRBD1|TRBV15|few
CATTSFRGREQPQHF
TGTGCCACCACAAGCTTCAGGGGGAGGGAGCAGCCCCAGCATTTT
>TRBJ2-3|NA|TRBV5-6|once
CASSLDSTDTQYF
TGTGCCAGCAGCTTGGACAGCACAGATACGCAGTATTTT
>TRBJ1-1|NA|TRBV9|NA
CASSVVAKNTEAFF
TGTGCCAGCAGCGTAGTAGCCAAGAACACTGAAGCTTTCTTT
>TRBJ2-4|NA|TRBV14|once
CASSQGTRTDIAKNIQYF
TGTGCCAGCAGCCAGGGAACTAGGACCGATATAGCCAAAAACATTCAGTACTTC
>TRBJ2-2|NA|TRBV5-6|NA
CASSLKVLDTGELFF
TGTGCCAGCAGCTTAAAGGTGCTGGACACCGGGGAGCTGTTTTTT
>TRBJ1-2|TRBD1|TRBV29-1|NA
CSVGKTLDRGTDGYTF
TGCAGCGTTGGGAAAACTTTGGACAGGGGTACAGATGGCTACACCTTC
>TRBJ1-1|TRBD1|TRBV5-1|NA
CASSPGTGGTEAFF
TGCGCCAGCAGCCCAGGGACAGGGGGCACTGAAGCTTTCTTT
>TRBJ2-1|TRBD2|TRBV5-4|NA
CASSRAGTSGVNEQFF
TGTGCCAGCAGTCGGGCCGGGACTAGCGGGGTCAATGAGCAGTTCTTC
>TRBJ1-6|NA|TRBV27|NA
CASSFKGVGGGDSPLHF
TGTGCCAGCAGTTTCAAAGGGGTAGGCGGTGGGGATTCACCCCTCCACTTT
>TRBJ2-2|NA|TRBV6-5|NA
CASSQGQNTGELFF
TGTGCCAGCAGCCAGGGGCAGAACACCGGGGAGCTGTTTTTT
>TRBJ1-6|NA|TRBV28|NA
CASSPGDWGYSPLHF
TGTGCCAGCAGCCCCGGCGACTGGGGTTATTCACCCCTCCACTTT
>TRBJ2-4|NA|TRBV5-6|NA
CASRKQEAGAKNIQYF
TGTGCCAGCAGGAAACAGGAAGCGGGAGCCAAAAACATTCAGTACTTC
>TRBJ1-6|TRBD1|TRBV5-1|NA
CASSWGQGAIDSPLHF
TGCGCCAGCAGCTGGGGACAGGGGGCTATAGATTCACCCCTCCACTTT
>TRBJ2-5|NA|TRBV5-1|NA
CASSFTRGTETQYF
TGCGCCAGCAGCTTCACCAGGGGTACAGAGACCCAGTACTTC
>TRBJ1-3|NA|TRBV7-2|once
CASSLEGSNSGNTIYF
TGTGCCAGCAGCTTAGAAGGGTCGAACTCTGGAAACACCATATATTTT
>TRBJ1-6|NA|TRBV9|NA
CASSPRGEGYNSPLHF
TGTGCCAGCAGCCCGAGGGGGGAGGGCTATAATTCACCCCTCCACTTT
>TRBJ1-5|TRBD1|TRBV28|NA
CASRNSGGRSNQPQHF
TGTGCCAGCAGGAACTCAGGGGGCCGTAGCAATCAGCCCCAGCATTTT
>TRBJ2-1|TRBD2|TRBV5-4|NA
CASSGPGLAGHRYNEQFF
TGTGCCAGCAGCGGGCCGGGACTAGCGGGACATCGCTACAATGAGCAGTTCTTC
>TRBJ1-6|TRBD1|TRBV19|few
CASSTRQGYSSPLHF
TGTGCCAGTAGTACCCGACAGGGTTACAGCTCACCCCTCCACTTT
>TRBJ1-3|TRBD1|TRBV5-6|NA
CASSMPGQQSSGNTIYF
TGTGCCAGCAGTATGCCGGGACAGCAGAGCTCTGGAAACACCATATATTTT
>TRBJ1-1|NA|TRBV30|NA
CAWSVYRTNTEAFF
TGTGCCTGGAGTGTATACAGGACGAACACTGAAGCTTTCTTT
>TRBJ1-3|TRBD1|TRBV9|NA
CASSVVEGGSDTIYF
TGTGCCAGCAGCGTAGTCGAAGGGGGCTCGGACACCATATATTTT